This passage covers 14 T cell receptor beta chains from one sample sequenced in a study of T cells in Graves' hyperthyroidism and ophthalmopathy. TCR beta CDR3 sequences were amplified from RNA transcripts. First-round RT-PCR targeting the TCR CDR3 was performed with the HTBI primer set. TCRdb re-derived calls from the multiplex PCR reads in MiXCR, one entry per CDR3 protein. This table holds more than 550,000 distinct CDR3 sequences, roughly 46% found once. The specimen sequenced was peripheral blood or thyroid tissue (not recorded which). The receptors here all came from an adult man with Graves' disease, either hyperthyroidism or ophthalmopathy (not recorded which).

The chain combines TRBV12-3 or TRBV12-4 with TRBJ1-1; tentative D call: TRBD1 (6 bases). This CDR3 spans 14 amino acids. Deletions cut 5 bases from V and 4 bases from J, with 14 bases between. The CDR3 region has the DNA TGTGCCAGCAGTGGGGGGCGGGGGACCACTGAAGCTTTCTTT. This sequence encodes CASSGGRGTTEAFF.

Many counts were recorded for this clonotype. The CDR3 DNA is TGTGCCAGCAGCAGGGACAGGGGGCGCGAGCAGTACTTC. Amino acid sequence: CASSRDRGREQYF. The V call is TRBV7-9, the J call TRBJ2-7; TRBD1 matches at 12 bases. The CDR3 is 13 residues long. Germline-derived CDR1 and CDR2 are SEHNR and FQNEAQ (reference sequence). J was trimmed by 6 bases and V by 5 bases; bases with no gene match: 2.

Worth noting for this clonotype: One junction end disagrees with the germline gene, perhaps due to a read error. In nucleotides, the CDR3 is TGTGCCAGCAGTCCGACGGACAGGGGGCGCGACGAGCAGTACTTC. This encodes CASSPTDRGRDEQYF. The chain combines TRBV5-1 with TRBJ2-7; TRBD1 aligns across 11 bases. Germline V lookup: CDR1 SGHRS, CDR2 YFSETQ. This CDR3 region has 15 residues.

This clonotype was seen ten or more times. The chain links TRBV9 to TRBJ2-5; D is ambiguous. In germline, CDR1 is SGDLS, CDR2 YYNGEE. V lost 0 bases and J 5 bases, leaving 14 bases between the germline ends. This CDR3 comprises 15 residues. CDR3 in amino acids: CASSVDSMSAETQYF. CDR3 DNA: TGTGCCAGCAGCGTAGATTCGATGTCTGCGGAGACCCAGTACTTC.

The rearrangement joins TRBV7-2 to TRBJ1-3; tentative D call: TRBD1 (6 bases). The length of the CDR3 is 14 residues. Germline lookup yields CDR1 SGHTA and CDR2 FQGNSA. V lost 2 bases and J lost 10, with 15 bases in between. CDR3 nucleotides: TGTGCCAGCAGCTTAATAGCACAGAGGGGGACCATATATTTT. Translating it yields CASSLIAQRGTIYF.

The V call is TRBV6-5, the J call TRBJ1-5; no reliable D call. Trimming removed 5 bases from V and 3 bases from J, with 11 bases in between. CDR1 is MNHEY and CDR2 is SVGAGI in the germline V gene. The CDR3 spans 14 residues. The CDR3 loop reads CASSPQLSNQPQHF. CDR3 coding DNA: TGTGCCAGCAGTCCCCAATTATCCAATCAGCCCCAGCATTTT.

This clonotype appeared a few times. The chain carries TRBV6-1 and TRBJ2-2; 12 nucleotides agree with TRBD2. The trim removed 9 bases at V and 4 bases at J, leaving 9 bases unmatched. Germline V gene sequence: CDR1 MNHNS, CDR2 SASEGT. This CDR3 spans 16 amino acids. Written as DNA, the CDR3 is TGTGCCAGTAGCCTAGCGGGAGGGCCTGCCACCGGGGAGCTGTTTTTT. Translated: CASSLAGGPATGELFF.

This clonotype was picked up many times. V gene TRBV7-2 combines with J gene TRBJ1-6; no clear D gene. The germline V gene encodes CDR1 SGHTA and CDR2 FQGNSA. Trimming removed 6 bases from V and 9 bases from J, with 6 bases in between. The CDR3 totals 11 residues. The CDR3 sequence is CASSNPSPLHF. In DNA form, the CDR3 reads TGTGCCAGCAGTAACCCTTCACCCCTCCACTTT.

The CDR3 DNA reads TGTGCCATCGGGGGGACAGGGAACTACCCCCAGCATTTT. This encodes CAIGGTGNYPQHF. The chain couples TRBV10-3 to TRBJ1-5; 9 bases map to TRBD1. J was trimmed by 10 bases and V by 8 bases; bases with no gene match: 9. This CDR3 contains 13 residues. Germline V gene data show CDR1 as ENHRY and CDR2 as SYGVKD.

This sequence joins TRBV29-1 and TRBJ1-2; weak D call: TRBD1 (5 bases). The CDR3 has 11 amino acids. V dropped 4 bases and J dropped 6 bases, with 9 bases sitting between them. Per germline, CDR1 SQVTM and CDR2 ANQGSEA. Here the CDR3 reads CSVGSGNGYTF. The DNA of the CDR3 is TGCAGCGTTGGGTCAGGGAATGGCTACACCTTC.

The genes are TRBV10-3 and TRBJ1-5; TRBD1 matches at 9 bases. This CDR3 has 16 residues. The V gene's germline CDR1 is ENHRY and CDR2 SYGVKD. With V trimmed by 3 bases and J by 4 bases, 7 bases remained unmatched. The CDR3 coding sequence is TGTGCCATCAGTGATATGGGACAGGGCGTTAATCAGCCCCAGCATTTT. It encodes CAISDMGQGVNQPQHF.

For the CDR3, the DNA is TGTGCCACCAGCACCGAGACAGGGGACCATCAGCCCCAGCATTTT. The encoded protein is CATSTETGDHQPQHF. The rearrangement links TRBV15 to TRBJ1-5; 8 positions match TRBD1. Losses at the gene ends were 4 bases for V and 5 bases for J; bases not matched to a gene: 7. Germline V gene sequence: CDR1 LNHNV, CDR2 YYDKDF (reference sequence). The CDR3 totals 15 residues.

The V and J genes are TRBV10-3 and TRBJ1-1; 8 positions agree with TRBD1. There are 14 residues in the CDR3. With 10 bases clipped from V and 4 bases from J, the junction kept 11 bases outside the gene matches. Per germline, CDR1 ENHRY and CDR2 SYGVKD. CDR3 region: CATGTGILGTEAFF. CDR3 nucleotides: TGTGCCACCGGGACAGGTATCCTTGGCACTGAAGCTTTCTTT.

This clonotype has only one observation. Sequence at one end of the junction differs from germline and may be a read error. The chain carries TRBV7-6 and TRBJ2-5; 12 bases match TRBD2. CDR3 length equals 15 residues. In germline, CDR1 is SGHVS, CDR2 FNYEAQ. CDR3 region: CASSVTSGGQETQYF. CDR3 coding DNA: TGTGCTAGCAGCGTGACTAGCGGGGGCCAAGAGACCCAGTACTTC.